What follows are 14 T cell receptor beta chains derived from one specimen sequenced in a study of CD8 T cells in ankylosing spondylitis. General study results and limits: What appeared characteristic of ankylosing spondylitis blood was a TCR beta motif of 7 or 8 highly homologous variants.

No cognate antigen is known for these TCRs. From the 5' RACE reads, TCRdb called clonotypes with MiXCR, one entry per CDR3 protein. The sample holds approximately 520,000 distinct CDR3 sequences; about 5.2% are singletons and the top ten take roughly 3.5%. The specimen was blood, either unsorted or a sorted T cell fraction (not recorded which). Every receptor here comes from a male donor with ankylosing spondylitis.

This clonotype was picked up many times. This sequence joins TRBV20-1 and TRBJ2-7; D unclear. This CDR3 is built from 14 residues. Germline lookup yields CDR1 DFQATT and CDR2 SNEGSKA (reference sequence). For the CDR3, the DNA is TGCAGCTCCAAGATCCTCTCCCGAGGCTACGAGCAGTACTTC. It specifies CSSKILSRGYEQYF.

This clonotype has ten or more counts. The chain links TRBV7-3 to TRBJ2-1; the match to TRBD2 covers 9 bases. The V gene end was trimmed by 6 bases and the J gene end by 4 bases; junction bases not matched to a gene: 10. The CDR3 totals 16 residues. Germline V CDR1 and CDR2: SGHTA, FQGTGA. CDR3: CASSRGGSGGYNEQFF. The CDR3 DNA reads as TGTGCCAGCAGTCGGGGAGGGAGCGGGGGGTACAATGAGCAGTTCTTC. The complete variable domain, with remaining parts taken from reference TRBV7-3 and TRBJ2-1, reads GAGVSQTPSNKVTEKGKYVELRCDPISGHTALYWYRQSLGQGPEFLIYFQGTGAADDSGLPNDRFFAVRPEGSVSTLKIQRTERGDSAVYLCASSRGGSGGYNEQFFGPGTRLTVL.

J is TRBJ2-5 and V is TRBV20-1; D ambiguous. The CDR3 spans 13 residues. Trimming pared 3 bases from V and 1 base from J, leaving 9 bases between. The germline CDR1 and CDR2 sequences are DFQATT and SNEGSKA (reference sequence). The CDR3 sequence is CSASLRAQETQYF. CDR3 DNA sequence: TGCAGTGCTAGCTTAAGGGCCCAAGAGACCCAGTACTTC.

The table lists this clonotype with many counts. CDR3 in amino acids: CASSSKPGPDTQYF. The CDR3 DNA follows: TGCGCCAGCAGCTCAAAGCCAGGGCCAGATACGCAGTATTTT. V gene TRBV5-1 combines with J gene TRBJ2-3; tentatively, D is TRBD1 (5 bases). This CDR3 has 14 amino acids. Germline V CDR1 and CDR2: SGHRS, YFSETQ. Trimming removed 3 bases from V and 4 bases from J, with 12 bases in between.

The sample holds many counts of this clonotype. The V gene is TRBV6-5, the J gene TRBJ1-4, with 7 nucleotides matching TRBD1. J gave up 5 bases and V 2 bases, and 11 bases lay outside the gene matches. Germline CDR1 reads MNHEY; CDR2 reads SVGAGI. This CDR3 is built from 17 residues. The CDR3 spells CASSYRQGRGSNEKLFF. The CDR3 nucleotides are TGTGCCAGCAGTTACCGACAGGGTAGGGGCTCAAATGAAAAACTGTTTTTT.

This clonotype has ten or more counts. This sequence joins TRBV6-4 and TRBJ2-1, with 13 bases that match TRBD2. Germline values: CDR1 MRHNA, CDR2 SNTAGT. With V trimmed by 4 bases and J by 4 bases, 1 base remained unmatched. The CDR3 consists of 15 residues. The CDR3 DNA is TGTGCCAGCAGTGGGACTAGCGGGGGTTACAATGAGCAGTTCTTC. Protein: CASSGTSGGYNEQFF.

This clonotype was found many times. The gene calls are TRBV5-1 and TRBJ2-7, with D perhaps matching TRBD1 (6 bases). Deletions cut 2 bases from V and 4 bases from J, with 13 bases between. This CDR3 is 14 amino acids long. The V gene's germline CDR1 is SGHRS and CDR2 YFSETQ. The CDR3 is CASSFLGARYEQYF. The CDR3 coding sequence is TGCGCCAGCAGCTTCTTGGGGGCGCGGTACGAGCAGTACTTC.

This clonotype was observed a few times. V is TRBV4-2 and J is TRBJ2-7, with D uncertain. Trimming stripped 1 base from V and 1 base from J, with 8 bases between. Looked up from germline, CDR1 is LGHNA and CDR2 is YNFKEQ. CDR3 length equals 14 residues. The DNA of the CDR3 is TGTGCCAGCAGCCAAGCCATATTGTCCTACGAGCAGTACTTC. This sequence encodes CASSQAILSYEQYF.

At least ten counts were recorded for this clonotype. The rearrangement joins TRBV20-1 to TRBJ1-6; D might be TRBD1 (5 bases). V was trimmed by 1 base and J by 10 bases, leaving 11 bases between them. The CDR3 has 13 residues. Germline CDR1 DFQATT, CDR2 SNEGSKA (reference sequence). The CDR3 region has the DNA TGCAGTGCTAGAGCGGGGGATGCGTCACCCCTCCACTTT. Its translation is CSARAGDASPLHF.

This clonotype was found many times. The chain combines TRBV6-1 with TRBJ1-1; no reliable D call. V was pared by 5 bases and J by 1 base, with 8 bases between. Germline CDR1 MNHNS, CDR2 SASEGT. The CDR3 has 13 amino acids. The CDR3, as DNA: TGTGCCAGCAGTCAACTTTCGAACACTGAAGCTTTCTTT. As protein: CASSQLSNTEAFF.

This clonotype was seen repeatedly, ten times or more. CDR3 nucleotides: TGCAGTGCTAGAGATCAGGACTACACAGATACGCAGTATTTT. It yields the protein CSARDQDYTDTQYF. The gene calls are TRBV20-1 and TRBJ2-3, with D tentatively TRBD2 (6 bases). The germline CDR1 and CDR2 sequences are DFQATT and SNEGSKA (reference sequence). This CDR3 is 14 amino acids long. Between the trimmed V and J ends, which lost 0 bases and 2 bases, there was a span of 9 bases.

This clonotype has ten or more counts. The rearrangement links TRBV7-9 to TRBJ2-1; 9 positions match TRBD2. The trim removed 5 bases at V and 10 bases at J, leaving 3 bases unmatched. Germline V lookup: CDR1 SEHNR, CDR2 FQNEAQ (reference sequence). This CDR3 contains 12 residues. CDR3 loop: CASSRGLAEQFF. CDR3 coding DNA: TGTGCCAGCAGCCGCGGACTAGCGGAGCAGTTCTTC.

V and J are TRBV10-3 and TRBJ1-5; D remains ambiguous. This CDR3 spans 12 amino acids. V was pared by 3 bases and J by 7 bases, with 7 bases between. In germline, CDR1 is ENHRY, CDR2 SYGVKD. Here the CDR3 DNA reads TGTGCCATCAGTGATGGTGGGCAGCCCCAGCATTTT. Its translation: CAISDGGQPQHF.

This clonotype was picked up many times. The chain combines TRBV6-2 or TRBV6-3 with TRBJ1-5; D is unclear. The CDR3 extends over 15 amino acids. CDR1 is MNHEY, CDR2 SVGEGT, per germline. V lost 2 bases and J 2 bases, leaving 10 bases between the germline ends. CDR3 loop: CASSYADLGNQPQHF. The DNA of the CDR3 is TGTGCCAGCAGTTACGCGGATTTGGGCAATCAGCCCCAGCATTTT.